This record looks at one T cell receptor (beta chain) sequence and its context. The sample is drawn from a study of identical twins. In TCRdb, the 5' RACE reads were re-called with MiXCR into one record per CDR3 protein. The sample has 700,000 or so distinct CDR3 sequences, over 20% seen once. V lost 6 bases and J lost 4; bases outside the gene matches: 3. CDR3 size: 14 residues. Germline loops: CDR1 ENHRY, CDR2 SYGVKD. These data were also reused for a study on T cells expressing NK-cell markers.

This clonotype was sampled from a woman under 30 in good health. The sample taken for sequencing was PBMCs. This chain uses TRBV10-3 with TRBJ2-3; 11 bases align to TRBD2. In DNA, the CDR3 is TGTGCCATCAGGGGGGGACTAGCGGCAGATACGCAGTATTTT. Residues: CAIRGGLAADTQYF.